This T cell receptor beta chain appears in the sequencing data of a study of radiation and T cells in renal cell carcinoma. Study results and caveats: From baseline, blood top tumor clonotypes peaked at 2 weeks post-radiation. Baseline intratumoral clonotype presence is unknown without pretreatment biopsies.

About this clone: Its target is not known.

V was clipped by 4 bases and J by 4 bases, with 11 bases between them. Germline loops: CDR1 SGHTA, CDR2 FQGNSA. CDR3 size: 13 residues. Profiled with immunoSEQ multiplex PCR; TCRdb holds only in-frame clones, not every one. The table shows roughly 170,000 clones, with about 87% occurring only once. Time point described: blood 4 weeks post-SBRT, at nephrectomy. Treatment indicated: 15 Gy SBRT to primary tumor, nephrectomy 4 weeks later. Nephrectomy followed 15 Gy stereotactic body radiation by 4 weeks. The sequencing here drew on blood, taken from a patient whose treatment included radiotherapy and nephrectomy. The chain combines TRBV7-2 with TRBJ2-7; D unresolved. The receptor comes from a woman aged 45-65 years with renal cell carcinoma. CDR3 in DNA: TGTGCCAGCAGCTCGTTCAGGCCTTACGAGCAGTACTTC. Protein product: CASSSFRPYEQYF.